Below, 26 T cell receptor beta chains from the same sample are listed, as sequenced in a study of blood T cell repertoires in COVID-19. Profiled with immunoSEQ multiplex PCR; TCRdb holds only in-frame clones, not every one. The sample lists about 74,000 clones; roughly nine tenths were seen once. Sequenced input: peripheral blood. The receptors here all came from a human donor in a cohort sampled during active COVID-19.

V is TRBV25-1 and J is TRBJ2-1; 8 bases fit TRBD2. V shed 1 base, J shed 2 bases, and the junction held 4 bases outside the gene matches. The CDR3 is made up of 16 amino acids. Germline CDR1 MGHDK, CDR2 SYGVNS. The DNA of the CDR3 is TGTGCCAGCAGTGAATTGTCTAGCGGGCCCTACAATGAGCAGTTCTTC. Translating gives CASSELSSGPYNEQFF.

The chain has TRBV3-1 (or the pseudogene TRBV3-2) and TRBJ2-7; 7 bases align to TRBD2. Germline CDR1 and CDR2: LGHDT and YNNKEL (reference sequence). The CDR3 totals 15 residues. Germline trimming cut 4 bases from V and 0 bases from J; bases unmatched to any gene: 6. CDR3 DNA: TGTGCCAGCAGCCGGTTAGCGGGTAGCTCCTACGAGCAGTACTTC. Translated, it gives CASSRLAGSSYEQYF.

The V and J genes are TRBV4-2 and TRBJ2-7; 9 bases match TRBD2. The CDR3 runs 16 residues. V dropped 3 bases and J dropped 7; count of bases not matched to a gene: 13. Germline CDR1 is LGHNA and CDR2 is YNFKEQ. The DNA of the CDR3 is TGTGCCAGCAGCCAGGGATATAGCGGGAGAAAAGGTGAGCAGTACTTC. Its translation is CASSQGYSGRKGEQYF.

The V and J genes are TRBV6-4 and TRBJ2-2; TRBD2 aligns across 14 bases. Unmatched junction bases numbered 5, after V lost 6 bases and J lost 5 bases. In germline, CDR1 is MRHNA, CDR2 SNTAGT. This CDR3 is built from 16 residues. The CDR3 loop is CASRGTSGRLTGELFF. The DNA for the CDR3 is TGTGCCAGCAGGGGGACTAGCGGGAGACTGACCGGGGAGCTGTTTTTT.

The rearrangement joins TRBV7-3 to TRBJ2-7; 7 bases agree with TRBD2. Trimming at V came to 1 base and at J to 7 bases, leaving 4 bases not matched to a gene. The germline V gene has CDR1 SGHTA and CDR2 FQGTGA. CDR3 length: 13 amino acids. CDR3 bases: TGTGCCAGCAGCTTAAGGGCGGGAGATGAGCAGTACTTC. Translation: CASSLRAGDEQYF.

V usage is TRBV6-1 and J usage is TRBJ1-2, with a weak D call TRBD1 (6 bases). V dropped 2 bases and J dropped 4 bases, with 11 bases sitting between them. Looked up from germline, CDR1 is MNHNS and CDR2 is SASEGT. This CDR3 region has 14 residues. The CDR3 spells CASSEPGAGYGYTF. In DNA form, the CDR3 reads TGTGCCAGCAGTGAACCAGGGGCGGGCTATGGCTACACCTTC.

Notes on this clone: The sample carries other DNA sequences with the same CDR3. J is TRBJ2-3 and V is TRBV6-5; 10 nucleotides align to TRBD1. In germline, CDR1 is MNHEY, CDR2 SVGAGI. Trimming removed 2 bases from V and 1 base from J; junction bases left unmatched: 0. This CDR3 region has 15 residues. In nucleotides, the CDR3 is TGTGCCAGCAGTTACGGGACAGGGGGCACAGATACGCAGTATTTT. It specifies CASSYGTGGTDTQYF.

J is TRBJ1-1 and V is TRBV10-3; perhaps TRBD1 as D (6 bases). Deletions cut 2 bases from V and 0 bases from J, with 13 bases between. The length of the CDR3 is 16 residues. Looked up from germline, CDR1 is ENHRY and CDR2 is SYGVKD. The CDR3 DNA is TGTGCCATCAGTGAGGACAGGCGGCTACTGAACACTGAAGCTTTCTTT. This encodes CAISEDRRLLNTEAFF.

The chain couples TRBV14 to TRBJ2-4; TRBD1 matches at 8 bases. The V segment lost 1 base and the J segment 11 bases; nucleotides outside the gene matches: 13. The germline gives CDR1 SGHDN, CDR2 FVKESK. The CDR3 is made up of 16 amino acids. The CDR3 DNA is TGTGCCAGCAGCCAAGGGATCAGGGGGCGCTTGGGTCTTCAGTACTTC. Protein: CASSQGIRGRLGLQYF. The complete variable domain, with remaining parts taken from reference TRBV14 and TRBJ2-4, reads EAGVTQFPSHSVIEKGQTVTLRCDPISGHDNLYWYRRVMGKEIKFLLHFVKESKQDESGMPNNRFLAERTGGTYSTLKVQPAELEDSGVYFCASSQGIRGRLGLQYFGAGTRLSVL.

This chain connects TRBV20-1 to TRBJ1-1, with D uncertain. The CDR3 consists of 9 residues. Germline V gene lookup returns CDR1 DFQATT and CDR2 SNEGSKA (reference sequence). V gave up 3 bases and J gave up 8 bases, with 4 bases separating them. The CDR3 DNA reads as TGCAGTGCTAGGGAGGAAGCTTTCTTT. It codes for CSAREEAFF.

This sequence joins TRBV15 and TRBJ2-1; a possible D gene is TRBD2 (6 bases). Between the trimmed V and J ends, which lost 0 bases and 9 bases, there was a span of 12 bases. Germline assignment: CDR1 LNHNV and CDR2 YYDKDF (reference sequence). This CDR3 is 14 amino acids long. CDR3 coding DNA: TGTGCCACCAGCAGAGATGTCGGGGGAGGTGAGCAGTTCTTC. Protein product: CATSRDVGGGEQFF.

The genes are TRBV5-1 and TRBJ2-3, with 8 bases aligning to TRBD1. CDR3 length: 15 amino acids. Germline CDR1 reads SGHRS; CDR2 reads YFSETQ. J was trimmed by 4 bases and V by 4 bases; bases with no gene match: 8. CDR3 sequence: CASSDRGREADTQYF. The CDR3 nucleotides read TGCGCCAGCAGCGACAGGGGAAGGGAGGCAGATACGCAGTATTTT.

This clone was seen once. The J gene is TRBJ2-7, the V gene TRBV27, with 10 bases that match TRBD1. The germline CDR1 and CDR2 sequences are MNHEY and SMNVEV (reference sequence). Unmatched junction bases numbered 9, after V lost 8 bases and J lost 5 bases. This CDR3 is 14 amino acids long. Written as DNA, the CDR3 is TGTGCCAGCTCCTTGGGGGACAGGGGCGACGAGCAGTACTTC. Its protein product is CASSLGDRGDEQYF.

The chain links TRBV19 to TRBJ2-7; a weak D match, TRBD2 (6 bases). The length of the CDR3 is 15 residues. The germline V gene has CDR1 LNHDA and CDR2 SQIVND (reference sequence). Trimming removed 6 bases from V and 4 bases from J, with 19 bases in between. The CDR3 bases are TGTGCCAGTAGGCCCGGGACTCCGACTATTTACGAGCAGTACTTC. Encoded protein: CASRPGTPTIYEQYF.

This chain connects TRBV29-1 to TRBJ2-3; no clear D gene. The length of the CDR3 is 14 residues. Per the germline V gene, CDR1 is SQVTM and CDR2 is ANQGSEA. Trimming left V 3 bases short and J 4 bases short, with 14 bases between. The CDR3 spells CSVEASGSPDTQYF. As DNA, the CDR3 is TGCAGCGTTGAGGCTAGTGGGTCACCAGATACGCAGTATTTT.

The V call is TRBV4-1, the J call TRBJ2-1; 10 bases are a match to TRBD2. Germline-derived CDR1 and CDR2 are MGHRA and YSYEKL. This CDR3 has 18 amino acids. The V and J ends lost 4 bases and 0 bases, in that order; junction bases with no gene match: 9. CDR3 nucleotides: TGCGCCAGCAGCCGGGGGCTAGCGGGAGTAAGCTCCTACAATGAGCAGTTCTTC. Encoded protein: CASSRGLAGVSSYNEQFF.

The chain combines TRBV7-5 with TRBJ2-7; TRBD2 is the table's D call, not checked against the DNA. TRBV7-5 is an annotated pseudogene. CDR3 length: 15 residues. CDR3 sequence: CARSLWREGTYEQYF. DNA for the CDR3: TGTGCCAGAAGCTTGTGGAGGGAAGGGACCTACGAGCAGTACTTC.

V and J are TRBV7-3 and TRBJ1-6; D call uncertain. Looked up from germline, CDR1 is SGHTA and CDR2 is FQGTGA. The CDR3 has 13 amino acids. V lost 3 bases and J lost 8, with 8 bases in between. The CDR3, as DNA: TGTGCCAGCAGCTTTACAGCCGATTCACCCCTCCACTTT. This encodes CASSFTADSPLHF.

The chain carries TRBV18 and TRBJ2-5; 9 bases match TRBD1. CDR3 length equals 16 residues. Trimming at V came to 2 bases and at J to 5 bases, leaving 9 bases not matched to a gene. CDR1 is KGHSH, CDR2 LQKENI, per germline. Here the CDR3 DNA reads TGTGCCAGCTCACCAGGGACAGGGAGCCGGCGTGAGACCCAGTACTTC. Its protein product is CASSPGTGSRRETQYF.

V is TRBV7-8 and J is TRBJ1-4, with D perhaps TRBD1 (6 bases). The CDR3 is 13 residues long. Germline values: CDR1 SGHVS, CDR2 FQNEAQ. V lost 2 bases and J 7 bases, leaving 8 bases between the germline ends. The DNA for the CDR3 is TGTGCCAGCAGCTTACAGACAGGTGAAAAACTGTTTTTT. It codes for CASSLQTGEKLFF. Full variable domain (rest looked up from reference TRBV7-8 and TRBJ1-4): GAGVSQSPRYKVAKRGQDVALRCDPISGHVSLFWYQQALGQGPEFLTYFQNEAQLDKSGLPSDRFFAERPEGSVSTLKIQRTQQEDSAVYLCASSLQTGEKLFFGSGTQLSVL.

This chain links TRBV5-1 with TRBJ1-5; D is perhaps TRBD1 (6 bases). Trimming shortened V by 2 bases and J by 5 bases, and 11 bases separated the two germline ends. Germline values: CDR1 SGHRS, CDR2 YFSETQ. This CDR3 region has 14 residues. CDR3 protein: CASSLGQPDQPQHF. The CDR3 coding sequence is TGCGCCAGCAGCTTAGGACAGCCTGATCAGCCCCAGCATTTT.

V gene TRBV7-2 combines with J gene TRBJ2-7, with TRBD2 identical over 7 bases. CDR3 size: 14 residues. From germline, CDR1 is SGHTA and CDR2 FQGNSA. Losses at the gene ends were 0 bases for V and 1 base for J; bases not matched to a gene: 0. CDR3 protein: CASSLAGGSYEQYF. The CDR3 DNA reads as TGTGCCAGCAGCTTAGCGGGAGGGTCCTACGAGCAGTACTTC. Drawing the rest from reference TRBV7-2 and TRBJ2-7, the complete variable domain is GAGVSQSPSNKVTEKGKDVELRCDPISGHTALYWYRQSLGQGLEFLIYFQGNSAPDKSGLPSDRFSAERTGGSVSTLTIQRTQQEDSAVYLCASSLAGGSYEQYFGPGTRLTVT.

The chain employs TRBV24-1 and TRBJ2-2; the match to TRBD2 covers 8 bases. This CDR3 has 18 residues. J was trimmed by 7 bases and V by 0 bases; bases with no gene match: 12. Germline V gene data show CDR1 as KGHDR and CDR2 as SFDVKD. The CDR3 coding sequence is TGTGCCACCAGTGATTTGCCCGGAAGAGCGGGAGTTAGCGGGGAGCTGTTTTTT. As protein: CATSDLPGRAGVSGELFF.

CDR3 amino acids: CASSIRGGLREAFF. Here the CDR3 DNA reads TGTGCCAGTAGTATCCGGGGTGGTCTAAGGGAAGCTTTCTTT. This chain joins TRBV19 and TRBJ1-1; the D is unclear. Per the germline V gene, CDR1 is LNHDA and CDR2 is SQIVND (reference sequence). This CDR3 spans 14 amino acids. The germline V and J ends were trimmed by 3 bases and 8 bases, with 16 bases remaining between them.

The CDR3 bases are TGTGCCAGCAGCCCCGCGGTGGCTAGCGGTCCGATTGGCCAGTACTTC. As protein: CASSPAVASGPIGQYF. The chain uses TRBV21-1 and TRBJ2-5; TRBD2, the table's D call, was not compared with the DNA. TRBV21-1 is described as a pseudogene. The CDR3 runs 16 residues.

The chain combines TRBV28 with TRBJ1-4; the match to TRBD1 covers 7 bases. CDR1 is MDHEN, CDR2 SYDVKM, per germline. Trimming cost V 3 bases and J 0 bases; bases outside gene matches: 10. The CDR3 has 18 amino acids. The CDR3 spells CASSFYGQAPTTNEKLFF. The DNA of the CDR3 is TGTGCCAGCAGTTTCTATGGACAGGCGCCGACAACTAATGAAAAACTGTTTTTT.